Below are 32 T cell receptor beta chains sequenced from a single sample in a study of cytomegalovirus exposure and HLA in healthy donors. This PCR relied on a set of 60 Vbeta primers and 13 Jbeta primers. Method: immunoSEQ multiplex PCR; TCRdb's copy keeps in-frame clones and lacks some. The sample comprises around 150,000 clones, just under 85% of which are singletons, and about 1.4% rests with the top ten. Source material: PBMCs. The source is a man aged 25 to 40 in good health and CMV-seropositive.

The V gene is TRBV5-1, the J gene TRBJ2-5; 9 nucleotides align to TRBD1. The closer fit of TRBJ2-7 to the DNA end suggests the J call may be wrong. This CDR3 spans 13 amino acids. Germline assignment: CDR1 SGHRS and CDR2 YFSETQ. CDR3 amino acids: CASTGTGTNEQYF. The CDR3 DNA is TGCGCCAGCACCGGGACAGGGACCAACGAGCAGTACTTC.

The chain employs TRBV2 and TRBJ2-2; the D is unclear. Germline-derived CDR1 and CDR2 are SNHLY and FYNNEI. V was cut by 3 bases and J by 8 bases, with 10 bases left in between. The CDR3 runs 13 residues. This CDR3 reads CASSDRVTGELFF. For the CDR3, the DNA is TGTGCCAGCAGTGATCGGGTAACAGGGGAGCTGTTTTTT.

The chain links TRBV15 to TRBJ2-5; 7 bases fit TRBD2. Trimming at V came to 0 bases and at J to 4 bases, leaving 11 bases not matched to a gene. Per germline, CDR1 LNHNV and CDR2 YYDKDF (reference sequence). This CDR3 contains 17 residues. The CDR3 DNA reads TGTGCCACCAGCAGAGATCGGGCGGGGGAAAGAGGAGAGACCCAGTACTTC. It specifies CATSRDRAGERGETQYF.

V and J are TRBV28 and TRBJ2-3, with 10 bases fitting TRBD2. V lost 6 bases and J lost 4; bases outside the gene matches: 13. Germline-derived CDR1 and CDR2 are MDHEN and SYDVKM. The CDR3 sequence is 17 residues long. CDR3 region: CASSPSSGGGVSDTQYF. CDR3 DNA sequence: TGTGCCAGCAGCCCCTCTAGCGGGGGAGGTGTGTCAGATACGCAGTATTTT.

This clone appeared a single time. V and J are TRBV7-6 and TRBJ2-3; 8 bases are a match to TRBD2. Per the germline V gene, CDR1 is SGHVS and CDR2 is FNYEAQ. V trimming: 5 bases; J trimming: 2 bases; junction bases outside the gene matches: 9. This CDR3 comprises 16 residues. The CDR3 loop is CASSPTLAGYTDTQYF. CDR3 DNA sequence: TGTGCCAGCAGCCCTACCCTAGCGGGTTACACAGATACGCAGTATTTT. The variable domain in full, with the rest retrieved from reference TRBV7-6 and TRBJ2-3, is GAGVSQSPRYKVTKRGQDVALRCDPISGHVSLYWYRQALGQGPEFLTYFNYEAQQDKSGLPNDRFSAERPEGSISTLTIQRTEQRDSAMYRCASSPTLAGYTDTQYFGPGTRLTVL.

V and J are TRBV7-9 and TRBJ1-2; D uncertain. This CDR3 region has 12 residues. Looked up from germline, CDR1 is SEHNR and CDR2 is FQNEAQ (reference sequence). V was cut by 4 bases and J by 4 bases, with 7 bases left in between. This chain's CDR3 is CASSSSIYGYTF. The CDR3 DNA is TGTGCCAGCAGCTCATCAATCTATGGCTACACCTTC.

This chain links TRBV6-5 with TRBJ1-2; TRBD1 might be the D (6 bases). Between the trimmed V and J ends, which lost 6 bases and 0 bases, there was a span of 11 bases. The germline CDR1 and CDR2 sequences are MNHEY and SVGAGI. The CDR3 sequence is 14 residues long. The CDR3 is CASSRDTSNYGYTF. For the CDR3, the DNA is TGTGCCAGCAGCCGGGACACTTCTAACTATGGCTACACCTTC.

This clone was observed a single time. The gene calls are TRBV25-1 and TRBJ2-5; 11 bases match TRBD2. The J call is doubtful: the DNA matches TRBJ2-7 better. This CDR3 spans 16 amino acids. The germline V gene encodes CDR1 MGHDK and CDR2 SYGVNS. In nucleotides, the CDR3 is TGTGCCAGCACAGGGACTAGCGGTGATAGCTGGGGCGAGCAGTACTTC. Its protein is CASTGTSGDSWGEQYF.

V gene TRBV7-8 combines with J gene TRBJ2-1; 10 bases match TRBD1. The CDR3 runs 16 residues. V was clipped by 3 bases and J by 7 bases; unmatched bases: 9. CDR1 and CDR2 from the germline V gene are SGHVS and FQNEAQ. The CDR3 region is CASSFEGDRGMNEQFF. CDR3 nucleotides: TGTGCCAGCAGCTTTGAGGGGGACAGGGGAATGAATGAGCAGTTCTTC.

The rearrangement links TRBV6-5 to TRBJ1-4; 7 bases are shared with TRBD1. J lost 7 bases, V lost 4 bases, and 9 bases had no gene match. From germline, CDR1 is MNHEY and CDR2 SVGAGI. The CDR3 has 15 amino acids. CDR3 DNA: TGTGCCAGCAGTTCAGACAGGGCCAGAGGTGAAAAACTGTTTTTT. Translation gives CASSSDRARGEKLFF.

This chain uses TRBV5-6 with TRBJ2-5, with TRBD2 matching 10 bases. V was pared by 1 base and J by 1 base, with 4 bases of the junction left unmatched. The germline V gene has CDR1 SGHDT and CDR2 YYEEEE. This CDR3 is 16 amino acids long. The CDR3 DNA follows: TGTGCCAGCAGCTTGCCAGCGGGAGGGCCCCAAGAGACCCAGTACTTC. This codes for CASSLPAGGPQETQYF. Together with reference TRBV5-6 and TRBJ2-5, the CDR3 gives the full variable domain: DAGVTQSPTHLIKTRGQQVTLRCSPKSGHDTVSWYQQALGQGPQFIFQYYEEEERQRGNFPDRFSGHQFPNYSSELNVNALLLGDSALYLCASSLPAGGPQETQYFGPGTRLLVL.

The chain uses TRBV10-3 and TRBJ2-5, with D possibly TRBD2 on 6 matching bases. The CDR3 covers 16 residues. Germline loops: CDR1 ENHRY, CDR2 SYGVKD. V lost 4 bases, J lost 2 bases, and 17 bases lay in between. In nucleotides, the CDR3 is TGTGCCATCAGTGGTGGGGGGACCTTTATTCAAGAGACCCAGTACTTC. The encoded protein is CAISGGGTFIQETQYF.

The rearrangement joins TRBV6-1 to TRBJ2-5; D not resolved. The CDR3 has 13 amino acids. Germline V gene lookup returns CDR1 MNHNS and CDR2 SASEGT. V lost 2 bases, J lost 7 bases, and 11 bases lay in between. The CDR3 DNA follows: TGTGCCAGCAGTGAAACCCCCTTCGGGACCCAGTACTTC. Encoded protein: CASSETPFGTQYF.

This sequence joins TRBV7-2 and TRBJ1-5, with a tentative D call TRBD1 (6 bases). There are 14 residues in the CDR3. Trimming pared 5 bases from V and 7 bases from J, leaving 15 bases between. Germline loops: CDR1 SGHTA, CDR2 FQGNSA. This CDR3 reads CASSQTGLRQPQHF. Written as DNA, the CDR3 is TGTGCCAGCAGCCAAACAGGGTTGCGGCAGCCCCAGCATTTT.

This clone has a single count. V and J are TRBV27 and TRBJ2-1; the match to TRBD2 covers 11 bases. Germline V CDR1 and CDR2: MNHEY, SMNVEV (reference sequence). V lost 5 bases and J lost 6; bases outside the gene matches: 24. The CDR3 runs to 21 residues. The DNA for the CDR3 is TGTGCCAGCAGTATCCCCCAGGGGGTGAACTTAGCGGGGGGGCCGGTCAATGAGCAGTTCTTC. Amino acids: CASSIPQGVNLAGGPVNEQFF.

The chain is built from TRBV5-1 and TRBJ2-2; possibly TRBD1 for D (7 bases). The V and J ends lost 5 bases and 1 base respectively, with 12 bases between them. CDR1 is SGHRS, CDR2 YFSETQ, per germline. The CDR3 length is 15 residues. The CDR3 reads CASRGGTENTGELFF. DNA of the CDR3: TGCGCCAGCAGAGGAGGGACAGAGAACACCGGGGAGCTGTTTTTT.

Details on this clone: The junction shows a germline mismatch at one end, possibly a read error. CDR3 sequence: CASSAALNTEASF. The CDR3 DNA sequence: TGTGCCAGCAGCGCAGCGTTAAACACTGAAGCTTCCTTT. The gene calls are TRBV9 and TRBJ1-1; D is uncertain. The CDR3 spans 13 residues. Germline V gives CDR1 SGDLS, CDR2 YYNGEE.

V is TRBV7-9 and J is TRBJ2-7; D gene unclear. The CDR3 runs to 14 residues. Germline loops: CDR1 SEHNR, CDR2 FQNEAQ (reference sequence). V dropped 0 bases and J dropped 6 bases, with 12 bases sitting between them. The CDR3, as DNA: TGTGCCAGCAGCTTAGCGCTAAAGCGAGGCGAGCAGTACTTC. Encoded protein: CASSLALKRGEQYF.

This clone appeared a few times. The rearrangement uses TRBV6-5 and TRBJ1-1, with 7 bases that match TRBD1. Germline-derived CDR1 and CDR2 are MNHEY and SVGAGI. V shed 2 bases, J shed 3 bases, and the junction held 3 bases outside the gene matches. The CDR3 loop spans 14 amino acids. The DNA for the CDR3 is TGTGCCAGCAGTTACGGTCAGGGGGACACTGAAGCTTTCTTT. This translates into CASSYGQGDTEAFF.

CDR3 loop: CASLRVKGWPEAFF. CDR3 bases: TGTGCCAGCCTCAGGGTTAAGGGTTGGCCTGAAGCTTTCTTT. This chain joins TRBV11-3 and TRBJ1-1, with D maybe TRBD1 (5 bases). CDR1 and CDR2 (germline): SGHNT, YENEEA. The V end lost 8 bases, the J end lost 6 bases, and 19 bases lay between the germline ends. The CDR3 sequence is 14 residues long.

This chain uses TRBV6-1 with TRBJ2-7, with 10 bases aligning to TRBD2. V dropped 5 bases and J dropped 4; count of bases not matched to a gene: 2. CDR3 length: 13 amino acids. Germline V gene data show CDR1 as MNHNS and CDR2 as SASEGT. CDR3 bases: TGTGCCAGCAGTACTAGCGGGGTATACGAGCAGTACTTC. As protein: CASSTSGVYEQYF.

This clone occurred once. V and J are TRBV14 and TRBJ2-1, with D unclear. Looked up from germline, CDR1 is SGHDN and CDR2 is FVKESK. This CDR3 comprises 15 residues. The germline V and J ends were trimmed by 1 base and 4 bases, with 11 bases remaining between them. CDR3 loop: CASSQVVVRYNEQFF. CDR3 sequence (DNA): TGTGCCAGCAGCCAAGTGGTTGTTAGATACAATGAGCAGTTCTTC.

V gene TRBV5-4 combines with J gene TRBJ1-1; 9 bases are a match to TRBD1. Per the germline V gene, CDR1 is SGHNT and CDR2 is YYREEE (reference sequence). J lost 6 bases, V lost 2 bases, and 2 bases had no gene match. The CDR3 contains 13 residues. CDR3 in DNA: TGTGCCAGCAGCTTATGGACAGGGGCTGAAGCTTTCTTT. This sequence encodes CASSLWTGAEAFF.

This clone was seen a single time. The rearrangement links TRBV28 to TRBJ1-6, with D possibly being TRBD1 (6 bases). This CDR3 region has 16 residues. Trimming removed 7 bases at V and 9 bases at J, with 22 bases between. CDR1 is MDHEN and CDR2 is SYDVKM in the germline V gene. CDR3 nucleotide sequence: TGTGCCAGCAAACGGGGGGCAGCTCGATTGGGTTCACCCCTCCACTTT. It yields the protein CASKRGAARLGSPLHF.

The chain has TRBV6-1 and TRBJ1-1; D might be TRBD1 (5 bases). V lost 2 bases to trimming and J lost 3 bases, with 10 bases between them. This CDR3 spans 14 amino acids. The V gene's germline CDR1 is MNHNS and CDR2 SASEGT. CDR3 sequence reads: CASSESGRDTEAFF. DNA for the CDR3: TGTGCCAGCAGTGAATCCGGCAGGGACACTGAAGCTTTCTTT.

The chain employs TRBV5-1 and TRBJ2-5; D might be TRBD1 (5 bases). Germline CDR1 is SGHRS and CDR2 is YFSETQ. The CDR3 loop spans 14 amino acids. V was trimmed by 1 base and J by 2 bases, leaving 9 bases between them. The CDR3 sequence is CASSLQTDQETQYF. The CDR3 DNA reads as TGCGCCAGCAGCTTGCAGACAGATCAAGAGACCCAGTACTTC.

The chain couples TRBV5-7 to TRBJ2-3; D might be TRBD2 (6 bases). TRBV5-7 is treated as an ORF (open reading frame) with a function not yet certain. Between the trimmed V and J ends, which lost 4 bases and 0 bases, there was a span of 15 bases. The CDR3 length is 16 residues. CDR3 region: CASSLGGTKSTDTQYF. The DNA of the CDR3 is TGTGCCAGCAGCCTGGGCGGGACCAAGAGCACAGATACGCAGTATTTT.

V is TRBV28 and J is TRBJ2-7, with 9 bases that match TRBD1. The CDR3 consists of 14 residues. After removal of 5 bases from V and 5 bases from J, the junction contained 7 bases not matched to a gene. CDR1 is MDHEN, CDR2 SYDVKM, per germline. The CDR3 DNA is TGTGCCAGCAGTGAAGGGACAGGGTCCCACGAGCAGTACTTC. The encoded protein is CASSEGTGSHEQYF.

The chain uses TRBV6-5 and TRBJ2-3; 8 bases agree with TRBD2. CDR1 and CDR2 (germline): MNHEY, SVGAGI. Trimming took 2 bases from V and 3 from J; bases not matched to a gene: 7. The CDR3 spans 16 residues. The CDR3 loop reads CASSYNSGSTTDTQYF. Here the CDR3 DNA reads TGTGCCAGCAGTTACAACAGCGGGAGTACGACAGATACGCAGTATTTT.

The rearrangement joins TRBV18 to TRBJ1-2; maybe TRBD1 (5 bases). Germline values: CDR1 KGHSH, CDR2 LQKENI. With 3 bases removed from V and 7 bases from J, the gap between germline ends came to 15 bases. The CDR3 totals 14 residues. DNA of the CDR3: TGTGCCAGCTCACCTCAGGGCGAGGCTTTTGGCTACACCTTC. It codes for CASSPQGEAFGYTF.

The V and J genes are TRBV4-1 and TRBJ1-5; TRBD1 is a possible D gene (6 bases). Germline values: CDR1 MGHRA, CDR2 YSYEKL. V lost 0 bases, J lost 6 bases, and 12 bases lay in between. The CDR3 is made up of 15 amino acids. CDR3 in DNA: TGCGCCAGCAGCCAAGAGGGGGCAGGGCTTCAGCCCCAGCATTTT. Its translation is CASSQEGAGLQPQHF.

CDR3 DNA sequence: TGTGCCTGGAGTGACGGACTAGAAGAGACCCAGTACTTC. This translates into CAWSDGLEETQYF. The genes are TRBV30 and TRBJ2-5; 7 nucleotides line up with TRBD2. The CDR3 totals 13 residues. Germline assignment: CDR1 GTSNPN and CDR2 SVGIG (reference sequence). V dropped 1 base and J dropped 3; count of bases not matched to a gene: 2. The full variable domain, rest sourced from reference TRBV30 and TRBJ2-5, is SQTIHQWPATLVQPVGSPLSLECTVEGTSNPNLYWYRQAAGRGLQLLFYSVGIGQISSEVPQNLSASRPQDRQFILSSKKLLLSDSGFYLCAWSDGLEETQYFGPGTRLLVL.